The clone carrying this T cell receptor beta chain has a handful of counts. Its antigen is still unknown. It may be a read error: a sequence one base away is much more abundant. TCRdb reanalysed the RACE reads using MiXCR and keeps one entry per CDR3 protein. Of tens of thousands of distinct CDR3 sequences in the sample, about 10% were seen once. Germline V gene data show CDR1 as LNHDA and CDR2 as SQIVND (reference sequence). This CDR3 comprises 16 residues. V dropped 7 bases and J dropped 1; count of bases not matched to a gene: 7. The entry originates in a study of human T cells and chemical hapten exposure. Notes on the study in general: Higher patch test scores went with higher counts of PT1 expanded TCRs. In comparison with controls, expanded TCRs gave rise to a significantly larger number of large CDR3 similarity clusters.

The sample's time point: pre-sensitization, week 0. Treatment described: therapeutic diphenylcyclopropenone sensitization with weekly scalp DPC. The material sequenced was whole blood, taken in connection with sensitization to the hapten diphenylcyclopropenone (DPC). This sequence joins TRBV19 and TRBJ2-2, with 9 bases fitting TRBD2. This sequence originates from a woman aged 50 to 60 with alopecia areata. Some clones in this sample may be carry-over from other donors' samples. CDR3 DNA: TGTGCCAGTATGGGCCTAGCGGGACTGAACACCGGGGAGCTGTTTTTT. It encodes CASMGLAGLNTGELFF.